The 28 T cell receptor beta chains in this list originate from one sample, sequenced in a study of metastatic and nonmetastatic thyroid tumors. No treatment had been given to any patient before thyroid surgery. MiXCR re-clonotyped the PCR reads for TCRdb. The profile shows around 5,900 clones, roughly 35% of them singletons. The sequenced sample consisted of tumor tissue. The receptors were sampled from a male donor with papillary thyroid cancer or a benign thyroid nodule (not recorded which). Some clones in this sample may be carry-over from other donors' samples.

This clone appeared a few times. In DNA form, the CDR3 reads TGTGCCAGCAGTTTAGAGTTTGGGCAGTACTTC. Amino acids: CASSLEFGQYF. The V call is TRBV12-3 or TRBV12-4, the J call TRBJ2-7, with D unresolved. CDR3 size: 11 residues. V was trimmed by 1 base and J by 9 bases, leaving 7 bases between them.

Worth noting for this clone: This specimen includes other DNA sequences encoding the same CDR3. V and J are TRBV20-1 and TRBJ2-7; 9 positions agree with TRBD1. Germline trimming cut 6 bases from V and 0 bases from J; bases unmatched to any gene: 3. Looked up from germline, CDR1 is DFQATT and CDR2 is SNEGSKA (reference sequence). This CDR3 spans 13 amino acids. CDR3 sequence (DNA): TGCAGTGCCTTACAGGGGGCCTCCTACGAGCAGTACTTC. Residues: CSALQGASYEQYF.

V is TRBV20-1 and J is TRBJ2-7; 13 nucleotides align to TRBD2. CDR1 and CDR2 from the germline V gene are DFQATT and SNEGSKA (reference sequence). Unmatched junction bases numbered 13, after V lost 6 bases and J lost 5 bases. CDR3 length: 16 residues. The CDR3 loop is CSAVTGTSGNRHEQYF. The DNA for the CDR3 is TGCAGTGCGGTCACCGGGACTAGCGGGAATCGCCACGAGCAGTACTTC.

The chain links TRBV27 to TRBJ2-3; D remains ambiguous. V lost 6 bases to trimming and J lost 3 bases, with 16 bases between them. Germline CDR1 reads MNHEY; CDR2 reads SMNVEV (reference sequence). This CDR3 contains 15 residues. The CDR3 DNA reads TGTGCCAGCAGCCTAAGGGCAGTGCGTACAGATACGCAGTATTTT. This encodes CASSLRAVRTDTQYF.

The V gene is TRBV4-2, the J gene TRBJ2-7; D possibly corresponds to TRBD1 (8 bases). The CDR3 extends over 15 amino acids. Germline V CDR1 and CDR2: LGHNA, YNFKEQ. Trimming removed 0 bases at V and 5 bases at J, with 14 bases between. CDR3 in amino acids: CASSQDHRGGNEQYF. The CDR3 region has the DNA TGTGCCAGCAGCCAAGATCACAGGGGGGGAAACGAGCAGTACTTC.

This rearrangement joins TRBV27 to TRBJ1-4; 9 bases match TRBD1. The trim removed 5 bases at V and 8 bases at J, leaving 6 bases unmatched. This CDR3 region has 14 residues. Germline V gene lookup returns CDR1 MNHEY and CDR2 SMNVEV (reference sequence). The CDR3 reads CASSNRGRLEKLFF. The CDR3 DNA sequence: TGTGCCAGCAGTAACAGGGGGCGCTTAGAAAAACTGTTTTTT. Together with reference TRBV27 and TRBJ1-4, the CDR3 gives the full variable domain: EAQVTQNPRYLITVTGKKLTVTCSQNMNHEYMSWYRQDPGLGLRQIYYSMNVEVTDKGDVPEGYKVSRKEKRNFPLILESPSPNQTSLYFCASSNRGRLEKLFFGSGTQLSVL.

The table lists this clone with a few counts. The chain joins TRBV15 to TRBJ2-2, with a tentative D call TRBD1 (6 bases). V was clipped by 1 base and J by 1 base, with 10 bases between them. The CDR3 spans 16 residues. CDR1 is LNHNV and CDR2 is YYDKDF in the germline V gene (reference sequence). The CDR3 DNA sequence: TGTGCCACCAGCAGAGTGGGACACTTGAACACCGGGGAGCTGTTTTTT. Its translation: CATSRVGHLNTGELFF.

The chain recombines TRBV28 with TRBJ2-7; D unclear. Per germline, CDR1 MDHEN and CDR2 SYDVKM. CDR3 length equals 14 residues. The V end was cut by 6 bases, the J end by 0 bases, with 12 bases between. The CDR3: CASSSATNSYEQYF. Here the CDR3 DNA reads TGTGCCAGCAGCAGTGCGACAAACTCCTACGAGCAGTACTTC. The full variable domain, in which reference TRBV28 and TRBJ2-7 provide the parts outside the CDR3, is DVKVTQSSRYLVKRTGEKVFLECVQDMDHENMFWYRQDPGLGLRLIYFSYDVKMKEKGDIPEGYSVSREKKERFSLILESASTNQTSMYLCASSSATNSYEQYFGPGTRLTVT.

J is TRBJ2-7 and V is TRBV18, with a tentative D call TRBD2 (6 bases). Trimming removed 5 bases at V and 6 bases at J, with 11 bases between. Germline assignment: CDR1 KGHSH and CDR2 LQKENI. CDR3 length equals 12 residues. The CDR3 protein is CASSSQEGEQYF. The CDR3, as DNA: TGTGCCAGCTCATCACAGGAGGGCGAGCAGTACTTC.

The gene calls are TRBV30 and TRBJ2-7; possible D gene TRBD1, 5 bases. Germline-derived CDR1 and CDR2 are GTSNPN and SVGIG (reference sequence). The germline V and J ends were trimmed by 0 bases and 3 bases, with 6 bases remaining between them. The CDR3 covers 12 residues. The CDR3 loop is CAWSVQGYEQYF. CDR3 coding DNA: TGTGCCTGGAGTGTCCAGGGCTACGAGCAGTACTTC. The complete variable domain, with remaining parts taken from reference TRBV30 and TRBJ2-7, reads SQTIHQWPATLVQPVGSPLSLECTVEGTSNPNLYWYRQAAGRGLQLLFYSVGIGQISSEVPQNLSASRPQDRQFILSSKKLLLSDSGFYLCAWSVQGYEQYFGPGTRLTVT.

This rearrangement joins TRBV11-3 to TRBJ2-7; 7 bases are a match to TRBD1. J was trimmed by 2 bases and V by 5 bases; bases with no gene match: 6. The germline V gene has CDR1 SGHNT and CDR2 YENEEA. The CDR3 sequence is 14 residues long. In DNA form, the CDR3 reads TGTGCCAGCAGCCTTCGACAGGGACCCTACGAGCAGTACTTC. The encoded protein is CASSLRQGPYEQYF.

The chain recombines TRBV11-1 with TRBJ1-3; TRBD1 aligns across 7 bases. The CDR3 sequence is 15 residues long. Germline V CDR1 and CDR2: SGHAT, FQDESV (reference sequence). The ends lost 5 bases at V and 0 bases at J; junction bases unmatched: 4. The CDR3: CASSRDSYSGNTIYF. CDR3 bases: TGTGCCAGCAGCCGGGACAGTTACTCTGGAAACACCATATATTTT. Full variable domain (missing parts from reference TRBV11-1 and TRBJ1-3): EAEVAQSPRYKITEKSQAVAFWCDPISGHATLYWYRQILGQGPELLVQFQDESVVDDSQLPKDRFSAERLKGVDSTLKIQPAELGDSAMYLCASSRDSYSGNTIYFGEGSWLTVV.

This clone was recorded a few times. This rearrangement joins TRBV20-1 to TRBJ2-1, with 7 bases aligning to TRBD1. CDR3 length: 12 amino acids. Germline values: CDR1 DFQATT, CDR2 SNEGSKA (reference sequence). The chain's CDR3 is CRAMGQYNEQFF. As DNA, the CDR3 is TGCAGGGCAATGGGACAGTACAATGAGCAGTTCTTC.

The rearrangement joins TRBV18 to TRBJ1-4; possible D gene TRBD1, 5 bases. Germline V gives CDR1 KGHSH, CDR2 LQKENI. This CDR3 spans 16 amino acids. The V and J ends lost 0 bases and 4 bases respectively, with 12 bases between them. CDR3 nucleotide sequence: TGTGCCAGCTCACCACCCGGGGCGCAGCTTAATGAAAAACTGTTTTTT. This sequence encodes CASSPPGAQLNEKLFF.

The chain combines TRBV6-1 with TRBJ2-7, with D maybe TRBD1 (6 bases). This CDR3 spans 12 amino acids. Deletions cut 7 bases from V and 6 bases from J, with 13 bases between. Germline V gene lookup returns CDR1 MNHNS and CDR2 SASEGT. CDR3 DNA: TGTGCCAGCATAAAGGACAGCTCCGAGCAGTACTTC. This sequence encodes CASIKDSSEQYF.

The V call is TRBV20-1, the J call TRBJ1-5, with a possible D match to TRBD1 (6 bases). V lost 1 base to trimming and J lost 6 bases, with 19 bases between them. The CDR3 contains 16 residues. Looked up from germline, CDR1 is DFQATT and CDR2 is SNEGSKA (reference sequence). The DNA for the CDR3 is TGCAGTGCTAGAGGGACTGGAGGGGGGTTTGGTCAGCCCCAGCATTTT. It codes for CSARGTGGGFGQPQHF.

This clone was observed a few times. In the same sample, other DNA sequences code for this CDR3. The CDR3 DNA sequence: TGTGCCAGCAGTCCGGGACAGGGACTGAGAAACACCATATATTTT. It translates to CASSPGQGLRNTIYF. The V call is TRBV28, the J call TRBJ1-3; 9 bases agree with TRBD1. Germline loops: CDR1 MDHEN, CDR2 SYDVKM. The V segment lost 5 bases and the J segment 5 bases; nucleotides outside the gene matches: 7. The CDR3 loop spans 15 amino acids.

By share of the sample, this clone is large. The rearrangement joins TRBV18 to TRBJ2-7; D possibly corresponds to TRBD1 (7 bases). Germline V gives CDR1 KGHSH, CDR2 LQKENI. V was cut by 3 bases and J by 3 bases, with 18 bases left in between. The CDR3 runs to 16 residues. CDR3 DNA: TGTGCCAGCTCACCCAACTATGCGGGACAGCACTACGAGCAGTACTTC. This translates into CASSPNYAGQHYEQYF.

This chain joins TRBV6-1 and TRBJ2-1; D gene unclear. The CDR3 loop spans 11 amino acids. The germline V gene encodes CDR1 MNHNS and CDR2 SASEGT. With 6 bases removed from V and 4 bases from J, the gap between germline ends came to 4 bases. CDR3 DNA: TGTGCCAGCAGGGGATACAATGAGCAGTTCTTC. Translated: CASRGYNEQFF.

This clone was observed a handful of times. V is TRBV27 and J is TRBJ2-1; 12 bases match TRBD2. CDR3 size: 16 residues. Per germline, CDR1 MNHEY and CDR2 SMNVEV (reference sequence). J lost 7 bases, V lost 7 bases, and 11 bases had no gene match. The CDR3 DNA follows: TGTGCCAGCACCCAAGGGCGGCTAGCGGGAGGGAATGAGCAGTTCTTC. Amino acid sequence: CASTQGRLAGGNEQFF.

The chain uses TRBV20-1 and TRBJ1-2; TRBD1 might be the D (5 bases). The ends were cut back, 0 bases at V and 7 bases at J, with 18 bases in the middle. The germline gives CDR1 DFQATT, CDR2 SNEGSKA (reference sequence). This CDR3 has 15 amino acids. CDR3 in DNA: TGCAGTGCTAGAGATCCCGCATTCTCGGGGGTTGGCTACACCTTC. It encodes CSARDPAFSGVGYTF.

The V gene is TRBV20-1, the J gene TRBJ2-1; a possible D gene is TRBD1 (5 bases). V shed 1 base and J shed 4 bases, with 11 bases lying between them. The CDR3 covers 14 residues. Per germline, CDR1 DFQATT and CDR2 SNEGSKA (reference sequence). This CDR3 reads CSARGQRTYNEQFF. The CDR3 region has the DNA TGCAGTGCTAGAGGACAGAGGACATACAATGAGCAGTTCTTC.

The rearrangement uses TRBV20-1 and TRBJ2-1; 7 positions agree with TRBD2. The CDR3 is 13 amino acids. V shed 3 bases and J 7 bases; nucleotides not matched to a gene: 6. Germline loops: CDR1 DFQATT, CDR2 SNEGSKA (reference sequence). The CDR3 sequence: CSASRGGWNEQFF. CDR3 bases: TGCAGTGCTAGTCGGGGAGGGTGGAATGAGCAGTTCTTC.

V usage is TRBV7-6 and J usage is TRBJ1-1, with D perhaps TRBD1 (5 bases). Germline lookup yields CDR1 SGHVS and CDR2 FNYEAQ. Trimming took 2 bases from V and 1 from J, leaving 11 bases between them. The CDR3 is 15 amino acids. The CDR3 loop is CASSLMAGSNTEAFF. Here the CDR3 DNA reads TGTGCCAGCAGCTTAATGGCAGGGTCGAACACTGAAGCTTTCTTT.

The CDR3 nucleotides read TGTGCCAGCAGTTTAACAGGGGGCACGGGCAATTCACCCCTCCACTTT. This codes for CASSLTGGTGNSPLHF. The chain joins TRBV28 to TRBJ1-6; 9 nucleotides line up with TRBD1. Per germline, CDR1 MDHEN and CDR2 SYDVKM. The CDR3 totals 16 residues. Unmatched junction bases numbered 6, after V lost 2 bases and J lost 7 bases.

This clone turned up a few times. The CDR3, as DNA: TGTGCCAGCAGCCTCACGAGGGGCTACGAGCAGTACTTC. It translates to CASSLTRGYEQYF. The chain couples TRBV11-1 to TRBJ2-7; D possibly uses TRBD1 or TRBD2 (5 bases each). This CDR3 is 13 amino acids long. Germline V gene sequence: CDR1 SGHAT, CDR2 FQDESV (reference sequence). V shed 5 bases and J shed 3 bases, with 11 bases lying between them.

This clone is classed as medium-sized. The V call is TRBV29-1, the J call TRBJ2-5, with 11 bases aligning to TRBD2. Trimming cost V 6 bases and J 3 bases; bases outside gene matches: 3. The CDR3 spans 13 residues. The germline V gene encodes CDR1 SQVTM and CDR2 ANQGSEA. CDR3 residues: CSVAGLAEETQYF. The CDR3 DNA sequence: TGCAGCGTGGCGGGACTAGCGGAAGAGACCCAGTACTTC.

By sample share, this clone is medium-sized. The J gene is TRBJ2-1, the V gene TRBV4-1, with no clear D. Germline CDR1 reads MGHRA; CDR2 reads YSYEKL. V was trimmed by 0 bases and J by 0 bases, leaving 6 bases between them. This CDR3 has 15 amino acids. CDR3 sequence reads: CASSQETFSYNEQFF. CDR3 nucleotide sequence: TGCGCCAGCAGCCAAGAGACTTTCTCCTACAATGAGCAGTTCTTC.